The text below deals with one TCR beta chain. Only a few counts were recorded for this clone. Its antigen is still unknown. Per-base quality was not reported, and no clone a single base away is much larger than it. This record belongs to a study of cytomegalovirus exposure and HLA in healthy donors (dated by TCRdb to about 2017). A note on the overall study: According to an earlier analysis of a few hundred of the donors, 200 million or so T cells yielded 117 million unique TCR beta sequences and about 280 Gb of sequence data. An early release covering over 500 HLA-typed donors comprised 250 to 350 gigabases of sequencing data and 85 million to 100 million unique TCR sequences. The genetic ancestry cluster associated with self-reported Caucasian donors included roughly 84% of the roughly 400 genotyped donors. The study was designed to test whether signatures of past pathogen exposure could be identified by cataloging public T cell receptors. The study used immunosequencing to profile the T cell repertoires of about 670 subjects and linked those repertoires to cytomegalovirus serostatus. In addition to the first cohort of roughly 700 subjects, a separate validation cohort of about 120 different subjects was used. To predict cytomegalovirus infection status, the study brought together high-throughput TCR immunosequencing, statistical association of individual TCRs with disease status, and machine learning. To study patterns of TCR occurrence, a later analysis re-analyzed previously published TCR beta repertoires from around 700 donors and added high-resolution HLA genotyping. Rather than drawing on any new phenotypic data, the later analysis identified candidate immune exposures from TCR beta sequences and the way those sequences occurred across donors. An earlier analysis of more than 450 of the donors used high-throughput TCR beta sequencing to judge whether each TCR beta V gene segment behaved as functional or pseudogenic. Donor age, sex, ethnicity and CMV serostatus were collected together with the repertoire data. A later genetic analysis used genome-wide SNP genotypes for about 65% of the roughly 670 donors, treating that subset as a discovery cohort. Every discovery cohort repertoire had been produced on one sequencing platform. Both class I and class II loci were covered by HLA typing, at four-digit resolution. The number of donors typed differed by locus, with about 629-630 for A, B, C, DRB1 and DQB1, around 560 for DQA1, some 570 for DPA1, and over 400 for DPB1. Roughly 5 DR-DQ haplotypes were treated as single units for association and clustering because of strong linkage in the cohort. Among around 400 genotyped donors of the cohort, an average of around 240,000 unique TCR beta nucleotide sequences were sequenced per donor, around 20% of them non-productive. Results and caveats for the whole study, not just this receptor: The study gave a list of about 170 TCR beta chains associated with cytomegalovirus. The presence/absence analyses assumed that sequencing depth was roughly uniform across donors, and that assumption may not be true. Because the 87-base-pair reads could not distinguish some IMGT-functional V segments, including TRBV6-2 and TRBV6-3, those segments were excluded. A further reported finding was that TCR beta sequences accurately predicted the HLA-A and HLA-B alleles for most subjects in the first cohort. In vitro tests confirmed that three of the cytomegalovirus-associated TCR beta chains recognize cytomegalovirus antigens. In a later analysis, the rate of TCR association differed among HLA loci, with DRB1 alleles having the most associated TCRs and HLA-C alleles having the fewest. An association between a missense DCLRE1C variant and V-gene and J-gene trimming of TCR beta chains was found in a later genetic analysis and replicated in an independent cohort. It was suggested by the authors that the approach could potentially be generalized to other disease states and immunological phenotypes. In this cohort, only TCR beta chains were sequenced, and detectable features were limited by the absence of alpha or paired-chain data. Compared with the roughly 670-donor mean, donors in an Asian-associated ancestry cluster had fewer N-insertions in productive TCRs, according to a later genetic analysis. Linkage disequilibrium might explain the correlated functional status among segregating V segments, but an unknown experimental factor could not be ruled out. The only immune exposure information available for the cohort was CMV serostatus. When HLA alleles, especially DR and DQ, strongly co-occurred, TCR associations were difficult to assign to individual alleles. A later analysis reported that several top co-occurrence clusters appeared linked to parvovirus B19, influenza, CMV and Epstein-Barr virus. In a later analysis, HLA-associated TCR beta chains were found to be more clonally expanded and to have lower generation probabilities than equally common non-associated chains. An earlier analysis of 587 of the donors showed that most TCR beta V segments appeared in productive rearrangements either about 87% or about 30% of the time, which broadly matched IMGT annotations. The sequencing pipeline was judged likely to have produced a cluster of highly shared sequence variants as a technical artifact. According to a later analysis, most CMV-associated TCR beta chains appeared to be HLA-restricted, and the HLA associations seemed to be driven largely by CMV exposure. Across donors, most TCR sequences were observed very rarely, whereas some public TCRs were present in many individuals. HLA typing was unavailable for some donors at each locus, so association tests used only the typed subset. The classifier was reported to diagnose cytomegalovirus status with high specificity and sensitivity in both the original cohort and the validation cohort. In a later analysis, over 15,000 TCR beta sequences were associated with specific HLA alleles at a false discovery rate of 0.05. The earlier analysis of 587 of the donors excluded some 15 rarely observed V segments, including chromosome 9 orphons, because counts were too low.

The cohort was made up of under 800 healthy bone marrow donors. At the time of sampling, all cohort members were nominally healthy, though unrecorded immune exposures were likely present. The donor was CMV seropositive and belonged to the group of about 290 seropositive cohort members. A peripheral blood sample was collected from each donor, and TCR beta sequencing was performed on peripheral blood mononuclear cells. Genomic DNA extraction from the blood cell samples was performed with the Qiagen DNeasy Blood Extraction Kit. The library was built by means of the immunoSEQ multiplex PCR assay. A mixture of 60 forward primers for TCR Vbeta segments and 13 reverse primers for TCR Jbeta segments was used in the multiplex PCR. The CDR3 region of rearranged TCR beta genes was amplified from genomic DNA by a multiplex PCR assay. On the Illumina HiSeq System, the amplified TCR beta libraries were sequenced as 87-base-pair reads. In the source study's methods: In a later analysis, some 80 million unique TCR beta chains were counted across the approximately 640 repertoires, and about 10 million of these chains were shared by at least two donors. A nearest-neighbor algorithm error-corrected the raw reads and collapsed the reads into unique sequences, merging closely related sequences to remove PCR and sequencing errors. To assign V, D and J gene segments, CDR3 sequences were aligned to IMGT reference sequences. For a sequence to be retained, at least a six-nucleotide match to both a V gene segment and a J gene segment was required. Rearrangements were classified as productive when the CDR3 lacked stop codons and remained in frame with V and J, and all other rearrangements were classified as non-productive. CDR3 was defined according to IMGT convention as the region running from the second conserved V-encoded cysteine to the conserved J-encoded phenylalanine. In an earlier analysis of around 570 of the donors, sequences lacking an unambiguous match to a single V gene segment were excluded. An earlier analysis of almost 600 of the donors classified V segments as functional when productive rearrangements were above 56.7% and as segregating when the standard deviation between donors was above 5%. A statistical classification framework was developed to diagnose cytomegalovirus status using the catalog of TCR beta chain sequences. In a later analysis, V and J genes were assigned by comparing TCR nucleotide sequences against IMGT/GENE-DB human TR gene sequences. In a later analysis, CDR3 sequences and most-parsimonious VDJ recombination scenarios were assigned using the TCRdist pipeline. A later analysis defined each TCR beta chain by its CDR3 amino acid sequence plus V-gene family, and excluded reads lacking a unique V-gene family. In a later analysis, approximately 590 highly shared, low-generation-probability nucleotide sequences were removed to address suspected cross-contamination and a sequencing artifact. A later analysis calculated a clonal expansion index for each public chain from normalized within-repertoire ranks of inferred template counts. In a later analysis, generation probabilities were computed with a VDJ recombination model fitted to out-of-frame rearrangements, and the resulting probabilities were checked against IGoR. A later analysis scored TCR-TCR, TCR-HLA and TCR-CMV co-occurrence with hypergeometric tests, applying a repertoire-size bias correction to TCR pairs. A later analysis estimated false discovery rates by permuting HLA or CMV assignments 20 times. In a later analysis, co-occurring TCRs were grouped using DBSCAN, and TCRdist sequence similarity was added for clustering within HLA-allele-positive subsets. Repertoires with fewer than 30,000 or more than 120,000 public chains, plus five repertoires with anomalous nucleotide sharing, were excluded from co-occurrence clustering. TCRdb limited this immuneACCESS table to in-frame rearrangements with V and J called. A share of clones is missing; checked studies link under half to unresolved V genes, and the rest is unexplained. V, J and clone size are those of that table, while D and trimming were read from the DNA. This sample gives tens of thousands of clones in total; around 74% of them show up just once. Together, the top ten hold 20% to 25% of the sample.

V gives up 1 base and J gives up 5 bases, and the segment between their germline ends measures 17 bases. The germline V gene sets CDR1 to SGHTA and CDR2 to FQGNSA. Inclusive of the bounding cysteine and phenylalanine, the CDR3 is 16 residues long. The only DNA kept is the CDR3, 48 bases in frame from the first base. This clonotype was sampled from a woman under 40 in good health and CMV-seropositive. The rearranged segments are TRBV7-2 and TRBJ1-2, and the D gene may be TRBD1, 5 bases matching. The sample was PBMCs. CDR3 protein: CASSLVGTTQDYGYTF. The nucleotide sequence is TGTGCCAGCAGCTTAGTTGGAACCACACAGGATTATGGCTACACCTTC.